This entry describes one T cell receptor beta chain. The record originates from a study of blood T cell repertoires in COVID-19. This CDR3 is 15 amino acids long. CDR1 and CDR2 (germline): SEHNR, FQNEAQ (reference sequence). V lost 1 base, J lost 4 bases, and 4 bases stayed unmatched. Participants reported their clinical history, and cohort assignment relied on those reports. Authors' methods: Reference gene primer amplification yielded estimated nucleated cell counts. The method was immunoSEQ multiplex PCR; TCRdb's version includes in-frame clones alone and lacks a portion of them. The DNA gave D and trimming, while V, J and clone size come from that table. Among 130,000 or so clones, roughly 80% were seen once, and the ten largest hold 18%.

Material: PBMCs or T cells enriched from blood (not recorded which). The source of this sequence is a young man who had recovered from COVID-19. V gene TRBV7-9 combines with J gene TRBJ2-1; 7 bases align to TRBD2. CDR3 sequence reads: CASSLEVLAYNEQFF. The DNA for the CDR3 is TGTGCCAGCAGCTTAGAGGTACTAGCGTACAATGAGCAGTTCTTC.